This T cell receptor (beta chain) is drawn from a study of blood T cell repertoires in COVID-19. Overall study: Spain, Italy and the United States supplied samples that represented acute and convalescent COVID-19.

The data were produced by immunoSEQ multiplex PCR, yet TCRdb's version contains in-frame clones alone and is incomplete. Here the sample spans about 39,000 clones, approximately 89% being singletons. This CDR3 spans 12 amino acids. Germline V CDR1 and CDR2: MDHEN, SYDVKM. V lost 4 bases and J lost 8, with 9 bases in between. A single count supports this clone. V usage is TRBV28 and J usage is TRBJ2-1; D may be TRBD2 (6 bases). This receptor was obtained from a man in his fifties or sixties with acute or convalescent COVID-19. Sample: peripheral blood. As DNA, the CDR3 is TGTGCCAGCAGTTCTAGCGCCGATGAGCAGTTCTTC. This sequence encodes CASSSSADEQFF.